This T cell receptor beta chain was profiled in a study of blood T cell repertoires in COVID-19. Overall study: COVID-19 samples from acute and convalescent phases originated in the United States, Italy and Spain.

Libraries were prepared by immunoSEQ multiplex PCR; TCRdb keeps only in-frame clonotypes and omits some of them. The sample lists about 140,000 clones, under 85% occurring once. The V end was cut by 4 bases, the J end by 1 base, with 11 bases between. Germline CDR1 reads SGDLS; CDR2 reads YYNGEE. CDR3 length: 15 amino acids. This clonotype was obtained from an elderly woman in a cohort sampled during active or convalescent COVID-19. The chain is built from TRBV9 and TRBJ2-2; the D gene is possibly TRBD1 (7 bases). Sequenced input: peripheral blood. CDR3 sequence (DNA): TGTGCCAGCAGCCCCCAGGGGGGGAACACCGGGGAGCTGTTTTTT. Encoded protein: CASSPQGGNTGELFF.